A selection of T cell receptor beta chains follows, all from one sample in a study of human T cells and chemical hapten exposure. TCRdb independently ran MiXCR on the RACE reads; one entry per CDR3 protein. Among roughly 120,000 distinct CDR3 sequences listed, around 10% were seen once. The sequenced sample was whole blood, obtained in connection with sensitization to the hapten diphenylcyclopropenone (DPC). The receptors stem from a woman aged 45-65 years with alopecia areata. Some clones in this sample may be carry-over from other donors' samples. The CDR3 runs from the conserved cysteine through the conserved F or W. The D gene is left open where the match is weak. The size entry is marked missing in some rows and otherwise reads once, few, many or a size class.

v_call: TRBV6-1; d_call: TRBD2; j_call: TRBJ2-1; clone_size: NA; cdr3_nt: TGTGCCAGCAGTGAAGGGACTAGCCGGTTGTATGAGCAGTTCTTC; cdr3_aa: CASSEGTSRLYEQFF
v_call: TRBV5-5; d_call: NA; j_call: TRBJ2-1; clone_size: few; cdr3_nt: TGTGCCAGCAGCGGAGCGAGGACAGTCTACAATGAGCAGTTCTTC; cdr3_aa: CASSGARTVYNEQFF
v_call: TRBV7-2; d_call: NA; j_call: TRBJ2-1; clone_size: many; cdr3_nt: TGTGCCAGCAGCTTAGCAGCGACAGAACCCCTCAATGAGCAGTTCTTC; cdr3_aa: CASSLAATEPLNEQFF
v_call: TRBV11-2; d_call: TRBD1; j_call: TRBJ2-7; clone_size: NA; cdr3_nt: TGTGCCAGCGGATCTCCGGGACAGCGATCCTCCTACGAGCAGTACTTC; cdr3_aa: CASGSPGQRSSYEQYF
v_call: TRBV20-1; d_call: NA; j_call: TRBJ1-6; clone_size: few; cdr3_nt: TGCAGTGCGCGAGCCATCTCCTATAATTCACCCCTCCACTTT; cdr3_aa: CSARAISYNSPLHF
v_call: TRBV6-6; d_call: TRBD1; j_call: TRBJ2-3; clone_size: many; cdr3_nt: TGTGCCAGCAGAAACCCGGGACAGGGGAGGATCACGCAGTATTTT; cdr3_aa: CASRNPGQGRITQYF
v_call: TRBV28; d_call: TRBD1; j_call: TRBJ1-5; clone_size: NA; cdr3_nt: TGTGCCAGCAGACTTCCGGGACAGGGCCGCAATCAGCCCCAGCATTTT; cdr3_aa: CASRLPGQGRNQPQHF
v_call: TRBV7-6; d_call: TRBD1; j_call: TRBJ1-1; clone_size: NA; cdr3_nt: TGTGCCAGCAGCTTAGCCGGGACAGGTTATGAAGCTTTCTTT; cdr3_aa: CASSLAGTGYEAFF
v_call: TRBV29-1; d_call: NA; j_call: TRBJ1-1; clone_size: many; cdr3_nt: TGCAGCGGGCAGGGTTGGTCCAACACTGAAGCTTTCTTT; cdr3_aa: CSGQGWSNTEAFF
v_call: TRBV18; d_call: TRBD1; j_call: TRBJ2-7; clone_size: many; cdr3_nt: TGTGCCAGCTCACCTCCGTGGGGACAGGGGATCGATAACGAGCAGTACTTC; cdr3_aa: CASSPPWGQGIDNEQYF
v_call: TRBV29-1; d_call: NA; j_call: TRBJ2-5; clone_size: NA; cdr3_nt: TGCAGCGTGGTAGGGGAACAAGAGACCCAGTACTTC; cdr3_aa: CSVVGEQETQYF
v_call: TRBV29-1; d_call: TRBD1; j_call: TRBJ1-1; clone_size: few; cdr3_nt: TGCAGCGTCAAAGACAGGGTTTCCAACACTGAAGCTTTCTTT; cdr3_aa: CSVKDRVSNTEAFF
v_call: TRBV19; d_call: TRBD1; j_call: TRBJ1-4; clone_size: many; cdr3_nt: TGTGCCAGTAGTATACAACACGCGGGACAGCACGAAAAACTGTTTTTT; cdr3_aa: CASSIQHAGQHEKLFF
v_call: TRBV19; d_call: NA; j_call: TRBJ2-2; clone_size: once; cdr3_nt: TGTGCCAGTAGTTCGGACTGGGCCAACACCGGGGAGCTGTTTTTT; cdr3_aa: CASSSDWANTGELFF
v_call: TRBV27; d_call: NA; j_call: TRBJ2-2; clone_size: NA; cdr3_nt: TGTGCCAGCAGTTTATGGCACACCGGGGAGCTGTTTTTT; cdr3_aa: CASSLWHTGELFF
v_call: TRBV28; d_call: NA; j_call: TRBJ1-5; clone_size: many; cdr3_nt: TGTGCCAGCAGTTTAGTTCAAATCAATCAGCCCCAGCATTTT; cdr3_aa: CASSLVQINQPQHF
v_call: TRBV19; d_call: NA; j_call: TRBJ2-5; clone_size: NA; cdr3_nt: TGTGCCAGTAGCCAGACGGGGGAGGTGGAGACCCAGTACTTC; cdr3_aa: CASSQTGEVETQYF
v_call: TRBV7-9; d_call: NA; j_call: TRBJ2-5; clone_size: few; cdr3_nt: TGTGTCAGCAGCTTACTCCGGCTAGAGACCCAGTACTTC; cdr3_aa: CVSSLLRLETQYF
v_call: TRBV3-1; d_call: TRBD1; j_call: TRBJ2-7; clone_size: few; cdr3_nt: TGTGCCAGCAGCCGACAGGGATCGTACGAGCAGTACTTC; cdr3_aa: CASSRQGSYEQYF
v_call: TRBV19; d_call: NA; j_call: TRBJ2-3; clone_size: few; cdr3_nt: TGTGCCAGTATAGGACGCCCCAGCACAGATACGCAGTATTTT; cdr3_aa: CASIGRPSTDTQYF
v_call: TRBV7-6; d_call: NA; j_call: TRBJ1-2; clone_size: few; cdr3_nt: TGTGCCAGCAGCTTAGCGAAGGGGCTTGGCTACACCTTC; cdr3_aa: CASSLAKGLGYTF
v_call: TRBV7-6; d_call: NA; j_call: TRBJ2-7; clone_size: NA; cdr3_nt: TGTGCCAGCAGCCTCCCCGAGGGGGATTTTGACGAGCAGTACTTC; cdr3_aa: CASSLPEGDFDEQYF
v_call: TRBV19; d_call: TRBD1; j_call: TRBJ2-6; clone_size: many; cdr3_nt: TGTGCCAGTAGTATACGGGACAGGGGACCCAAAAACAAAAACCCCTCTGGGGCCAACGTCCTGACTTTC; cdr3_aa: CASSIRDRGPKNKNPSGANVLTF
v_call: TRBV3-1; d_call: NA; j_call: TRBJ2-3; clone_size: many; cdr3_nt: TGTGCCAGCAGCCAAGATAGGAGCCAGCCTAATACGCAGTATTTT; cdr3_aa: CASSQDRSQPNTQYF
v_call: TRBV28; d_call: NA; j_call: TRBJ1-1; clone_size: few; cdr3_nt: TGTGCCAGCAGTTTACTGTGGGGAAACACTGAAGCTTTCTTT; cdr3_aa: CASSLLWGNTEAFF
v_call: TRBV7-2; d_call: NA; j_call: TRBJ2-2; clone_size: many; cdr3_nt: TGTGCCAGCAGCCGATTCGGAACCGGGGAGCTGTTTTTT; cdr3_aa: CASSRFGTGELFF
v_call: TRBV7-2; d_call: NA; j_call: TRBJ1-1; clone_size: once; cdr3_nt: TGTGCCAGCAGCTTGCTTGCCGGGACAACCTTGAACACTGAAGCTTTCTTT; cdr3_aa: CASSLLAGTTLNTEAFF
v_call: TRBV3-1; d_call: NA; j_call: TRBJ2-7; clone_size: few; cdr3_nt: TGTGCCAGCAGCCAATGGAACGCCTACGAGCAGTACTTC; cdr3_aa: CASSQWNAYEQYF
v_call: TRBV2; d_call: TRBD1; j_call: TRBJ2-3; clone_size: few; cdr3_nt: TGTGCCAGCATGACGGACAGGGAAGACGTGGATACGCAGTATTTT; cdr3_aa: CASMTDREDVDTQYF
v_call: TRBV28; d_call: TRBD1; j_call: TRBJ2-5; clone_size: NA; cdr3_nt: TGTGCCAGCAGTTTCCCACAGGGGGGATTTGAAGAGACCCAGTACTTC; cdr3_aa: CASSFPQGGFEETQYF
v_call: TRBV20-1; d_call: TRBD1; j_call: TRBJ2-4; clone_size: many; cdr3_nt: TGCAGTGCTAGAGGACAGGGGGCGACCAAAAACATTCAGTACTTC; cdr3_aa: CSARGQGATKNIQYF
v_call: TRBV28; d_call: NA; j_call: TRBJ2-3; clone_size: few; cdr3_nt: TGTGCCAGCAGTTTTGGGGGGCGTAGCACAGATACGCAGTATTTT; cdr3_aa: CASSFGGRSTDTQYF
v_call: TRBV28; d_call: TRBD1; j_call: TRBJ1-1; clone_size: few; cdr3_nt: TGTGCCAGCAGTTTGGCCTCTCGACAGGGGTTGGCCAACACTGAAGCTTTCTTT; cdr3_aa: CASSLASRQGLANTEAFF
v_call: TRBV6-1; d_call: NA; j_call: TRBJ2-7; clone_size: many; cdr3_nt: TGTGCCAGCAGGATCTCCAGAACGCCCTACGAGCAGTACTTC; cdr3_aa: CASRISRTPYEQYF
v_call: TRBV7-8; d_call: NA; j_call: TRBJ1-5; clone_size: few; cdr3_nt: TGTGCCAGCAGCTTAGCCAGGGTGGCCAATCAGCCCCAGCATTTT; cdr3_aa: CASSLARVANQPQHF
v_call: TRBV10-2; d_call: NA; j_call: TRBJ2-7; clone_size: few; cdr3_nt: TGCGCCAGCAGTGAGACTTTAACCTCCGAGCAGTACTTC; cdr3_aa: CASSETLTSEQYF
v_call: TRBV5-5; d_call: TRBD1; j_call: TRBJ2-3; clone_size: NA; cdr3_nt: TGTGCCAGCAGCTTGGGGGACAGGGATGCAGATACGCAGTATTTT; cdr3_aa: CASSLGDRDADTQYF
v_call: TRBV4-1; d_call: TRBD2; j_call: TRBJ2-3; clone_size: NA; cdr3_nt: TGCGCCAGCAGCTCTCCCGAGGGGAGGGCAGATACGCAGTATTTT; cdr3_aa: CASSSPEGRADTQYF
v_call: TRBV6-6; d_call: TRBD2; j_call: TRBJ2-1; clone_size: few; cdr3_nt: TGTGCCAGCAGTTGGCCTAGCGGGAACCGGAATGAGCAGTTCTTC; cdr3_aa: CASSWPSGNRNEQFF